One sample yielded the 16 T cell receptor beta chains listed below, sequenced in a study of blood T cell repertoires in COVID-19. TCRdb keeps only in-frame clones here, not all; method: immunoSEQ multiplex PCR. Of about 15,000 clones detected, almost 95% appear once; the ten largest clones hold roughly 8.2%. Sequencing was done on a sample of peripheral blood. The source of these receptors is a human donor with active COVID-19. The donor label of this sample is uncertain.

This chain uses TRBV7-2 with TRBJ1-4; 8 nucleotides line up with TRBD1. The CDR3 is 15 amino acids. CDR1 is SGHTA, CDR2 FQGNSA, per germline. Unmatched junction bases numbered 3, after V lost 3 bases and J lost 3 bases. The CDR3 bases are TGTGCCAGCAGCTTGGGACAGGTGGCTAATGAAAAACTGTTTTTT. It translates to CASSLGQVANEKLFF.

V is TRBV27 and J is TRBJ2-7, with D possibly matching TRBD1 (5 bases). CDR3 length: 13 amino acids. Looked up from germline, CDR1 is MNHEY and CDR2 is SMNVEV (reference sequence). Trimming left V 6 bases short and J 2 bases short, with 11 bases between. In nucleotides, the CDR3 is TGTGCCAGCAGGGGAACAGGAACCTACGAGCAGTACTTC. Amino acids: CASRGTGTYEQYF.

This chain uses TRBV6-5 with TRBJ2-2; D is possibly TRBD1 (5 bases). Trimming removed 7 bases from V and 0 bases from J, with 12 bases in between. The germline gives CDR1 MNHEY, CDR2 SVGAGI. The CDR3 is 15 amino acids. As DNA, the CDR3 is TGTGCCAGCAAAATAGACAGTTCGAACACCGGGGAGCTGTTTTTT. Translating it yields CASKIDSSNTGELFF.

This chain uses TRBV6-1 with TRBJ2-7; D is perhaps TRBD1 (6 bases). CDR1 MNHNS and CDR2 SASEGT come from the germline V gene. V was clipped by 1 base and J by 6 bases, with 16 bases between them. The CDR3 loop spans 15 amino acids. This CDR3 is CASSEGSLGRGEQYF. The CDR3 coding sequence is TGTGCCAGCAGTGAAGGGTCGCTCGGCAGGGGCGAGCAGTACTTC.

The chain couples TRBV28 to TRBJ1-4, with a weak D call TRBD1 (5 bases). The CDR3 sequence is 16 residues long. V was shortened by 5 bases and J by 7 bases, with 20 bases between the two germline ends. The germline V gene encodes CDR1 MDHEN and CDR2 SYDVKM. As DNA, the CDR3 is TGTGCCAGCAGTCCCCTGGGTGGGGGGGTAGCTGAAAAACTGTTTTTT. Encoded protein: CASSPLGGGVAEKLFF.

The gene calls are TRBV20-1 and TRBJ1-2, with D possibly TRBD1 on 5 matching bases. Trimming shortened V by 7 bases and J by 4 bases, and 10 bases separated the two germline ends. Per germline, CDR1 DFQATT and CDR2 SNEGSKA (reference sequence). CDR3 length: 11 amino acids. The CDR3: CSGQYSYGYTF. DNA of the CDR3: TGCAGTGGACAGTACTCCTATGGCTACACCTTC.

The J gene is TRBJ2-5, the V gene TRBV18; D is perhaps TRBD1 (5 bases). CDR3 length: 15 residues. Trimming pared 2 bases from V and 1 base from J, leaving 11 bases between. Germline lookup yields CDR1 KGHSH and CDR2 LQKENI. In DNA, the CDR3 is TGTGCCAGCTCACCAAGGGGTTCTTTCCAAGAGACCCAGTACTTC. Its translation is CASSPRGSFQETQYF.

CDR3: CASSTAGGSYNEQFF. The CDR3 DNA is TGTGCCAGTAGTACAGCGGGAGGTTCCTACAATGAGCAGTTCTTC. The V and J genes are TRBV19 and TRBJ2-1, with 9 bases lining up with TRBD2. V trimming: 4 bases; J trimming: 1 base; junction bases outside the gene matches: 2. The CDR3 loop spans 15 amino acids. Germline V gene data show CDR1 as LNHDA and CDR2 as SQIVND (reference sequence).

This rearrangement joins TRBV4-1 to TRBJ2-5; TRBD1 is a possible D gene (5 bases). V lost 0 bases to trimming and J lost 3 bases, with 8 bases between them. From germline, CDR1 is MGHRA and CDR2 YSYEKL. This CDR3 is 14 amino acids long. CDR3 region: CASSQEGREETQYF. CDR3 coding DNA: TGCGCCAGCAGCCAAGAGGGGCGCGAAGAGACCCAGTACTTC.

This rearrangement joins TRBV6-5 to TRBJ2-1, with 7 bases that match TRBD2. Germline assignment: CDR1 MNHEY and CDR2 SVGAGI. The CDR3 loop spans 14 amino acids. V gave up 2 bases and J gave up 4 bases; unmatched junction bases: 2. CDR3 residues: CASSYRAGYNEQFF. CDR3 DNA: TGTGCCAGCAGTTACAGAGCGGGGTACAATGAGCAGTTCTTC.

The V call is TRBV10-1, the J call TRBJ2-2; D perhaps matches TRBD1 (6 bases). Germline V CDR1 and CDR2: WNHNN, SYGVQD (reference sequence). This CDR3 comprises 15 residues. Trimming removed 0 bases from V and 6 bases from J, with 11 bases in between. The CDR3 is CASSESGARAGELFF. The DNA for the CDR3 is TGCGCCAGCAGTGAGTCGGGGGCACGGGCCGGGGAGCTGTTTTTT.

The V gene is TRBV15, the J gene TRBJ2-1; 8 bases align to TRBD2. Germline CDR1 and CDR2: LNHNV and YYDKDF (reference sequence). The CDR3 spans 15 residues. J gave up 6 bases and V 3 bases, and 7 bases lay outside the gene matches. The CDR3 DNA reads as TGTGCCACCAGCAGGCAACCGGGACTAGGCAATGAGCAGTTCTTC. Encoded protein: CATSRQPGLGNEQFF.

The rearrangement joins TRBV6-5 to TRBJ2-2; D is ambiguous. The CDR3 totals 12 residues. V dropped 4 bases and J dropped 8 bases, with 8 bases sitting between them. Germline V gene data show CDR1 as MNHEY and CDR2 as SVGAGI. The CDR3 DNA reads as TGTGCCAGCAGTTCCTCATCGGGGGAGCTGTTTTTT. Translating gives CASSSSSGELFF.

The CDR3, as DNA: TGTGCCAGTAAACCCTTCCAAACGGACAGGGGGCAGAAAGATACGCAGTATTTT. Translating gives CASKPFQTDRGQKDTQYF. This chain uses TRBV19 with TRBJ2-3; 11 bases match TRBD1. Germline V gives CDR1 LNHDA, CDR2 SQIVND (reference sequence). With V trimmed by 7 bases and J by 5 bases, 17 bases remained unmatched. The CDR3 is 18 amino acids.

V and J are TRBV5-4 and TRBJ2-1; the D gene is possibly TRBD2 (6 bases). The CDR3 contains 15 residues. Germline V gives CDR1 SGHNT, CDR2 YYREEE (reference sequence). V lost 6 bases to trimming and J lost 0 bases, with 13 bases between them. The DNA for the CDR3 is TGTGCCAGCATGATCCGGGGGAGCTCCTACAATGAGCAGTTCTTC. Amino acid sequence: CASMIRGSSYNEQFF.

The gene calls are TRBV7-2 and TRBJ1-2; TRBD1 is a possible D gene (6 bases). Germline lookup yields CDR1 SGHTA and CDR2 FQGNSA. V lost 1 base, J lost 3 bases, and 6 bases lay in between. The CDR3 contains 13 residues. The CDR3 is CASSLDRDYGYTF. CDR3 in DNA: TGTGCCAGCAGCTTAGACAGGGACTATGGCTACACCTTC.